The 19 T cell receptor beta chains below were found in one sample sequenced in a study of T cells in Graves' hyperthyroidism and ophthalmopathy. Researchers took RNA transcripts and amplified the TCR beta CDR3 regions from them. The HTBI set primed first-round TCR CDR3 RT-PCR. TCRdb passed the multiplex PCR reads through MiXCR, listing each CDR3 protein once. The table has around 660,000 distinct CDR3 sequences, less than 45% seen once. Sequenced material: peripheral blood or thyroid tissue (not recorded which). The source is an adult man with Graves' disease, either hyperthyroidism or ophthalmopathy (not recorded which).

The CDR3 bases are TGTGCCAGCAGCCGGGACAGGGTAAGCGAGCAGTACTTC. Protein product: CASSRDRVSEQYF. The V and J genes are TRBV13 and TRBJ2-7; 9 bases are shared with TRBD1. This CDR3 contains 13 residues. V dropped 5 bases and J dropped 6; count of bases not matched to a gene: 5. Looked up from germline, CDR1 is PRHDT and CDR2 is FYEKMQ (reference sequence).

This chain connects TRBV11-3 to TRBJ2-5; D not certain. The CDR3 loop spans 14 amino acids. Germline V gene lookup returns CDR1 SGHNT and CDR2 YENEEA. V gave up 4 bases and J gave up 2 bases, with 11 bases separating them. The CDR3 protein is CASSWSGRQETQYF. CDR3 bases: TGTGCCAGCAGCTGGTCCGGGCGGCAAGAGACCCAGTACTTC.

This clonotype was recorded a few times. The chain recombines TRBV12-3 or TRBV12-4 with TRBJ2-7; possibly TRBD1 or TRBD2 for D (5 bases each). With 5 bases removed from V and 1 base from J, the gap between germline ends came to 15 bases. This CDR3 has 15 residues. This chain's CDR3 is CASSGRDAGSYEQYF. CDR3 in DNA: TGTGCCAGCAGTGGCCGGGACGCCGGATCCTACGAGCAGTACTTC.

The V call is TRBV20-1, the J call TRBJ1-2; 9 nucleotides align to TRBD1. The length of the CDR3 is 16 residues. The V gene end was trimmed by 3 bases and the J gene end by 3 bases; junction bases not matched to a gene: 11. Per germline, CDR1 DFQATT and CDR2 SNEGSKA (reference sequence). CDR3 in DNA: TGCAGTGCTAGTAAGCCCGGGACAGGGTTTGACTATGGCTACACCTTC. Amino acids: CSASKPGTGFDYGYTF.

This clonotype was recorded a few times. CDR3 residues: CASRTGGRGEAFF. DNA for the CDR3: TGTGCCAGCAGGACAGGGGGCCGCGGTGAAGCTTTCTTT. The chain employs TRBV25-1 and TRBJ1-1; 10 positions agree with TRBD1. Germline assignment: CDR1 MGHDK and CDR2 SYGVNS. V lost 6 bases and J lost 7; bases outside the gene matches: 5. The CDR3 is made up of 13 amino acids.

This clonotype came up a few times. The V gene is TRBV10-3, the J gene TRBJ1-5; maybe TRBD1 (5 bases). Germline CDR1 ENHRY, CDR2 SYGVKD. V lost 1 base and J 2 bases, leaving 9 bases between the germline ends. CDR3 length: 15 residues. For the CDR3, the DNA is TGTGCCATCAGTGAGTGGGGGGTGGGCAATCAGCCCCAGCATTTT. It codes for CAISEWGVGNQPQHF.

The rearrangement links TRBV6-1 to TRBJ2-5; 8 bases agree with TRBD1. V gave up 5 bases and J gave up 6 bases; unmatched junction bases: 14. CDR1 is MNHNS and CDR2 is SASEGT in the germline V gene. The CDR3 runs to 16 residues. Here the CDR3 DNA reads TGTGCCAGCAGTTACTCGTCTTGGACAGGGCAAAAGACCCAGTACTTC. Translating it yields CASSYSSWTGQKTQYF.

The rearrangement joins TRBV7-8 to TRBJ1-5; a possible D gene is TRBD1 (5 bases). CDR1 and CDR2 (germline): SGHVS, FQNEAQ. The V gene lost 7 bases and the J gene lost 7 bases, with 17 bases spanning the gap. The CDR3 is 14 residues long. The CDR3 bases are TGTGCCAGCAACTTGCCGGACAATCTCCAGCCCCAGCATTTT. It yields the protein CASNLPDNLQPQHF.

On this clonotype: This clone may be a read error of a much larger clone one base away. V is TRBV7-2 and J is TRBJ2-5; no reliable D call. Germline values: CDR1 SGHTA, CDR2 FQGNSA. The CDR3 covers 9 residues. The CDR3 DNA reads TGTGCCAGCAGTGAGATCCAGTACTTC. As protein: CASSEIQYF.

The J gene is TRBJ2-2, the V gene TRBV7-9; the match to TRBD1 covers 7 bases. Germline CDR1 reads SEHNR; CDR2 reads FQNEAQ (reference sequence). CDR3 size: 14 residues. J gave up 7 bases and V 5 bases, and 7 bases lay outside the gene matches. DNA for the CDR3: TGTGCCAGCAGCCCTAGACAGGGAAACGGGGAGCTGTTTTTT. The encoded protein is CASSPRQGNGELFF.

With respect to this clonotype: With a much larger clone just one base away, this may be a read error. The J gene is TRBJ1-2, the V gene TRBV10-3; TRBD1 might be the D (5 bases). The CDR3 extends over 16 amino acids. The ends were cut back, 0 bases at V and 7 bases at J, with 18 bases in the middle. Germline CDR1 ENHRY, CDR2 SYGVKD. In DNA, the CDR3 is TGTGCCATCAGTGAGTCGGGGGACGGTCATGATGGTGGCTACACCTTC. As protein: CAISESGDGHDGGYTF.

The genes are TRBV12-3 or TRBV12-4 and TRBJ2-2, with D unresolved. V gave up 7 bases and J gave up 1 base, with 7 bases separating them. The CDR3 length is 13 residues. The CDR3 region has the DNA TGTGCCAGCAAGTGGGGGAACACCGGGGAGCTGTTTTTT. It yields the protein CASKWGNTGELFF.

This clonotype was picked up many times. V is TRBV29-1 and J is TRBJ1-5, with D maybe TRBD1 (5 bases). The germline V gene has CDR1 SQVTM and CDR2 ANQGSEA. The CDR3 has 13 residues. Trimming removed 6 bases from V and 7 bases from J, with 16 bases in between. The DNA of the CDR3 is TGCAGCGTACAGGACTCAATCGACCAGCCCCAGCATTTT. It encodes CSVQDSIDQPQHF.

This sequence joins TRBV19 and TRBJ1-4; D unclear. The CDR3 has 19 residues. V gave up 6 bases and J gave up 0 bases, with 23 bases separating them. The germline CDR1 and CDR2 sequences are LNHDA and SQIVND (reference sequence). CDR3 sequence reads: CASSTRGIGVGATNEKLFF. The DNA of the CDR3 is TGTGCCAGTAGCACACGAGGTATTGGTGTCGGGGCAACTAATGAAAAACTGTTTTTT.

This clonotype has ten or more counts. V usage is TRBV7-9 and J usage is TRBJ2-2, with 10 nucleotides matching TRBD2. The germline V gene has CDR1 SEHNR and CDR2 FQNEAQ (reference sequence). There are 17 residues in the CDR3. J lost 4 bases, V lost 4 bases, and 9 bases had no gene match. CDR3 amino acids: CASSSPLAGDPTGELFF. The DNA for the CDR3 is TGTGCCAGCAGCTCCCCCCTAGCGGGAGACCCCACCGGGGAGCTGTTTTTT.

J is TRBJ1-5 and V is TRBV19, with D possibly TRBD1 on 6 matching bases. CDR1 LNHDA and CDR2 SQIVND come from the germline V gene (reference sequence). This CDR3 has 14 residues. Trimming took off 5 bases at V and 4 bases at J, with 12 bases between the two ends. The DNA for the CDR3 is TGTGCCAGTAGTCAGGGGACAACTAATCAGCCCCAGCATTTT. Encoded protein: CASSQGTTNQPQHF.

This clonotype came up a few times. V and J are TRBV2 and TRBJ1-5, with D hard to call. This CDR3 contains 13 residues. CDR1 and CDR2 from the germline V gene are SNHLY and FYNNEI. V was pared by 3 bases and J by 9 bases, with 12 bases between. CDR3 region: CASSEGGSGPQHF. DNA of the CDR3: TGTGCCAGCAGTGAGGGCGGGTCTGGGCCCCAGCATTTT.

This clonotype appeared a few times. The chain joins TRBV7-3 to TRBJ2-5; the D gene is possibly TRBD1 (6 bases). The CDR3 is made up of 15 amino acids. The germline V gene has CDR1 SGHTA and CDR2 FQGTGA. Trimming left V 2 bases short and J 5 bases short, with 15 bases between. CDR3 residues: CASSLLGNRAETQYF. DNA for the CDR3: TGTGCCAGCAGCTTATTGGGTAACAGGGCTGAGACCCAGTACTTC.

About this clonotype: A much larger clone sits a single nucleotide away, making a read error possible. The V call is TRBV10-3, the J call TRBJ1-6; maybe TRBD1 (6 bases). Germline CDR1 ENHRY, CDR2 SYGVKD. The CDR3 is 13 residues long. The CDR3 sequence: CASSRVRGSPLHF. Here the CDR3 DNA reads TGTGCCAGCAGTCGGGTCAGGGGTTCACCCCTCCACTTT.